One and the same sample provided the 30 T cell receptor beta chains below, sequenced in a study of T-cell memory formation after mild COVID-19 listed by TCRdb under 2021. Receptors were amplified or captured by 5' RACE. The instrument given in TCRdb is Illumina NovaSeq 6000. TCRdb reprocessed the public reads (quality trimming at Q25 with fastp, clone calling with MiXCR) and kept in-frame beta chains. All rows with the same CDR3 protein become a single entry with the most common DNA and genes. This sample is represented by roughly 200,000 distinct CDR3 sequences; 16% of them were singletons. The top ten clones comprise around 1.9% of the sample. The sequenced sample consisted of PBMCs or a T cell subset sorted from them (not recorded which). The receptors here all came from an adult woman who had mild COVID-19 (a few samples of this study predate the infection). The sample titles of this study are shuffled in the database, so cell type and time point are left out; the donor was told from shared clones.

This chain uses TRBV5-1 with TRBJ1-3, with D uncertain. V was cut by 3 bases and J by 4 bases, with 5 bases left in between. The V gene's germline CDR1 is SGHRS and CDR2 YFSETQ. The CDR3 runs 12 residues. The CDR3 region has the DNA TGCGCCAGCAGCTCCACAGGAAACACCATATATTTT. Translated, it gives CASSSTGNTIYF.

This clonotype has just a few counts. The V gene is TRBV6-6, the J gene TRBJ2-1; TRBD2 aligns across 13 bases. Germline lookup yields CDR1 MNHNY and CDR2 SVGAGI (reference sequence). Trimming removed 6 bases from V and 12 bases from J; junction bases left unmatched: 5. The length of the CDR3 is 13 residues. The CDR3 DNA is TGTGCCAGCAGACGGGGACTAGCGGGACGGCAGTTCTTC. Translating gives CASRRGLAGRQFF.

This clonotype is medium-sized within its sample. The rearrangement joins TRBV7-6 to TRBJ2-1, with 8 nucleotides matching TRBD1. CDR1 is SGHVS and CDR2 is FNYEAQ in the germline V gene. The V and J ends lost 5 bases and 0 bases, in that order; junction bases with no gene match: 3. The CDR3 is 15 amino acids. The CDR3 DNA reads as TGTGCCAGCAGCGTGGGACAGGTCTCCTACAATGAGCAGTTCTTC. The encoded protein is CASSVGQVSYNEQFF.

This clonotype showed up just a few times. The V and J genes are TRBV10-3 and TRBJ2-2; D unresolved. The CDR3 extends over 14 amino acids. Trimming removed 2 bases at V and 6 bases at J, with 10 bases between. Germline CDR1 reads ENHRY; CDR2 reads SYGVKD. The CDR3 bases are TGTGCCATCAGTGAGACGGGTCTTCCCGGGGAGCTGTTTTTT. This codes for CAISETGLPGELFF.

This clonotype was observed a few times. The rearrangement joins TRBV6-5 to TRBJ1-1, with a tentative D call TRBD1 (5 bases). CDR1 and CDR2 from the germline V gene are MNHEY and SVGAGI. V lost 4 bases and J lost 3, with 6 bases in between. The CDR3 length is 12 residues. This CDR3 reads CASSWGHTEAFF. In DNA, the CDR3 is TGTGCCAGCAGTTGGGGCCACACTGAAGCTTTCTTT.

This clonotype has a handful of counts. The CDR3 nucleotides are TGTGCCAGCAGCATCCTAGCGGGGGGCGGCACCGGGGAGCTGTTTTTT. It encodes CASSILAGGGTGELFF. J is TRBJ2-2 and V is TRBV9, with 11 nucleotides matching TRBD2. V lost 4 bases and J lost 4; bases outside the gene matches: 6. Germline values: CDR1 SGDLS, CDR2 YYNGEE. The CDR3 loop spans 16 amino acids.

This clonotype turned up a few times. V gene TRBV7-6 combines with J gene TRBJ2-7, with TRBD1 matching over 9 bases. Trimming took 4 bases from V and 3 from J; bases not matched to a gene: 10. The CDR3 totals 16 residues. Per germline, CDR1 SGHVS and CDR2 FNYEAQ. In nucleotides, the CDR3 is TGTGCCAGCAGCTCCTACAGGGACAGGGACCACTACGAGCAGTACTTC. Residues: CASSSYRDRDHYEQYF.

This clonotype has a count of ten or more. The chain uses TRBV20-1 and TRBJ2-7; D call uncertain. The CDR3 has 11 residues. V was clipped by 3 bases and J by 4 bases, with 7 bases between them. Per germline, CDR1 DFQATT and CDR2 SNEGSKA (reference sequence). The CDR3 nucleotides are TGCAGTGCTAGCGAGCTGTACGAGCAGTACTTC. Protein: CSASELYEQYF.

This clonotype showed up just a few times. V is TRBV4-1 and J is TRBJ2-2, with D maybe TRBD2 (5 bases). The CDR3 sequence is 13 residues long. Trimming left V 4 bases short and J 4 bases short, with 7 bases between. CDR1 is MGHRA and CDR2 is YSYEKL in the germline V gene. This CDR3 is CASSPAGTGELFF. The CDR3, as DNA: TGCGCCAGCAGCCCGGCGGGCACCGGGGAGCTGTTTTTT.

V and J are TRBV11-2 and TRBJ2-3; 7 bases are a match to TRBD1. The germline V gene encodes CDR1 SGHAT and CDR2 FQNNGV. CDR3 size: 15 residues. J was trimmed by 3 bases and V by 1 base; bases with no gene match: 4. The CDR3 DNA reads TGTGCCAGCAGCTTAGGGCAACAGGGGACAGATACGCAGTATTTT. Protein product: CASSLGQQGTDTQYF.

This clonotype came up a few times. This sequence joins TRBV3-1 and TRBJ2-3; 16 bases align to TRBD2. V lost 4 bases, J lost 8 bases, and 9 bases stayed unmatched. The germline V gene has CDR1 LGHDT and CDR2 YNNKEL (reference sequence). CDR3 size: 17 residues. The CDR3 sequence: CASSRGGTSGGARTQYF. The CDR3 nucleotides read TGTGCCAGCAGCCGCGGCGGGACTAGCGGGGGGGCCCGTACGCAGTATTTT.

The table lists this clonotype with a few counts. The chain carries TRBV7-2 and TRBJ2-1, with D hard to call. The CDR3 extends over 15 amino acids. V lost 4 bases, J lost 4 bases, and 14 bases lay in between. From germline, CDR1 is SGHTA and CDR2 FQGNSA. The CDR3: CASSSSTMDYNEQFF. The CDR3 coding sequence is TGTGCCAGCAGCTCCTCGACGATGGATTACAATGAGCAGTTCTTC.

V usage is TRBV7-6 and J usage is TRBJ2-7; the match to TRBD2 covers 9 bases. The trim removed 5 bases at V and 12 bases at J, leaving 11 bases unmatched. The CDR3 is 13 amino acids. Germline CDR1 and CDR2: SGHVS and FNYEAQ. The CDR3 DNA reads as TGTGCCAGCAGCCCGATAGCGGGAGCTAATGGGTACTTC. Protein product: CASSPIAGANGYF. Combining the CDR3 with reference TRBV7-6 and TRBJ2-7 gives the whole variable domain GAGVSQSPRYKVTKRGQDVALRCDPISGHVSLYWYRQALGQGPEFLTYFNYEAQQDKSGLPNDRFSAERPEGSISTLTIQRTEQRDSAMYRCASSPIAGANGYFGPGTRLTVT.

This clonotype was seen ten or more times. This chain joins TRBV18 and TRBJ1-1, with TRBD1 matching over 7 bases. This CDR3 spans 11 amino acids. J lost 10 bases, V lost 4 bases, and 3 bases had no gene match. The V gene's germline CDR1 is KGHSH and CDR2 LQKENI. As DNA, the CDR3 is TGTGCCAGCTCACAGGGACAGTTAGCTTTCTTT. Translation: CASSQGQLAFF.

The CDR3 coding sequence is TGTGCCAGCAGCCAAGATTATGTAGCGGGGGAGCAGTACTTC. Protein sequence: CASSQDYVAGEQYF. This chain uses TRBV4-2 with TRBJ2-7; 8 nucleotides align to TRBD2. The CDR3 consists of 14 residues. The ends lost 0 bases at V and 7 bases at J; junction bases unmatched: 5. Germline V CDR1 and CDR2: LGHNA, YNFKEQ.

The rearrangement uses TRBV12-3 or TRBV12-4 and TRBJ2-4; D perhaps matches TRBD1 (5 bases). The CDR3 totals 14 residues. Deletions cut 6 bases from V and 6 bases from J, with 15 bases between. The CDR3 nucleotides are TGTGCCAGCAGCCTGACTGCGACAGCAAACATTCAGTACTTC. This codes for CASSLTATANIQYF.

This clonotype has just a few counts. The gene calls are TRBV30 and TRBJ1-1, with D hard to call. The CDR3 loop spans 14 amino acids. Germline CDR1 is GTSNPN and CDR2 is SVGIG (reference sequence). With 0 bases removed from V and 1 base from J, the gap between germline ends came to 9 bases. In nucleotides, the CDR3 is TGTGCCTGGAGTGTACTAGGCCGGAACACTGAAGCTTTCTTT. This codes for CAWSVLGRNTEAFF.

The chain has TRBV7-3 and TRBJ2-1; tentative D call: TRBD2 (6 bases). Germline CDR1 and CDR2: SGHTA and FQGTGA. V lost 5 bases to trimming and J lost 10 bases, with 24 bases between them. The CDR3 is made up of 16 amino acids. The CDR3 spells CASSLMPGPGGSEQFF. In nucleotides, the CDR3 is TGTGCCAGCAGCCTAATGCCGGGACCCGGGGGTTCGGAGCAGTTCTTC.

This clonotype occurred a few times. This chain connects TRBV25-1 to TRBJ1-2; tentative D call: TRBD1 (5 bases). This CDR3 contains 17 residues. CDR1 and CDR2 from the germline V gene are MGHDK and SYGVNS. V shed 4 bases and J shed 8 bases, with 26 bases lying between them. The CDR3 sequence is CASSGFPSRTSLRGYTF. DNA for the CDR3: TGTGCCAGCAGTGGTTTTCCTTCTAGGACATCGTTAAGGGGCTACACCTTC.

DNA for the CDR3: TGTGCCAGCACTACTTGGGGGGGAGTCTCCTACGAGCAGTACTTC. This sequence encodes CASTTWGGVSYEQYF. The chain uses TRBV5-5 and TRBJ2-7, with 7 bases lining up with TRBD2. Per the germline V gene, CDR1 is SGHKS and CDR2 is YYEKEE (reference sequence). This CDR3 contains 15 residues. V shed 6 bases and J 0 bases; nucleotides not matched to a gene: 9.

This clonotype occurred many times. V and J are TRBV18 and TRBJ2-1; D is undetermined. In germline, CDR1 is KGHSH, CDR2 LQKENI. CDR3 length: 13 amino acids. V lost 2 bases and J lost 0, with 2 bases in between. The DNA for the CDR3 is TGTGCCAGCTCACCATTCTCCTACAATGAGCAGTTCTTC. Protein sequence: CASSPFSYNEQFF. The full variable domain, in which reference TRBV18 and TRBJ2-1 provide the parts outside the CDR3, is NAGVMQNPRHLVRRRGQEARLRCSPMKGHSHVYWYRQLPEEGLKFMVYLQKENIIDESGMPKERFSAEFPKEGPSILRIQQVVRGDSAAYFCASSPFSYNEQFFGPGTRLTVL.

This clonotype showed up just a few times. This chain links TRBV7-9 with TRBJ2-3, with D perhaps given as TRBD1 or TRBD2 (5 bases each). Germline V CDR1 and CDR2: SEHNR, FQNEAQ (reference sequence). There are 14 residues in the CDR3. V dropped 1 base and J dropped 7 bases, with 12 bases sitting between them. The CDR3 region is CASSLGAGTNTQYF. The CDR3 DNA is TGTGCCAGCAGCTTAGGAGCAGGGACGAATACGCAGTATTTT.

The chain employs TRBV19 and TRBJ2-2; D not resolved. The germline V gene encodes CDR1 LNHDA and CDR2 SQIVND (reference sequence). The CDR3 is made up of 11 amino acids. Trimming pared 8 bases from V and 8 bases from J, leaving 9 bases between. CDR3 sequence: CASVNFGELFF. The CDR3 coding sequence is TGTGCCAGTGTAAATTTTGGGGAGCTGTTTTTT.

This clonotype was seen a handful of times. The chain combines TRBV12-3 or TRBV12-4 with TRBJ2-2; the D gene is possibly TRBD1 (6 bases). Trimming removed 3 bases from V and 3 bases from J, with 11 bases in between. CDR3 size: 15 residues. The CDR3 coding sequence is TGTGCCAGCAGTTTCGTCAGGGGCTACACCGGGGAGCTGTTTTTT. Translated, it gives CASSFVRGYTGELFF.

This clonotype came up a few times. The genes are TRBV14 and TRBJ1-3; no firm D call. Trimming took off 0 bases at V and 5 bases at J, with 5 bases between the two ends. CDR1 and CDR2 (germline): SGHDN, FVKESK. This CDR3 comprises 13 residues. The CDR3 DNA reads TGTGCCAGCAGCCAAGACGTCCGAAACACCATATATTTT. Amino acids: CASSQDVRNTIYF.

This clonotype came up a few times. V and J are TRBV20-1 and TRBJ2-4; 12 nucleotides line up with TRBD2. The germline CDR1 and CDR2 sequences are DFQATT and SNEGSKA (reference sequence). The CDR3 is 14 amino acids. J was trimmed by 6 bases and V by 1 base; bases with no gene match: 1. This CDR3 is CSARGTSGTNIQYF. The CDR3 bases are TGCAGTGCTAGAGGGACTAGCGGGACAAACATTCAGTACTTC.

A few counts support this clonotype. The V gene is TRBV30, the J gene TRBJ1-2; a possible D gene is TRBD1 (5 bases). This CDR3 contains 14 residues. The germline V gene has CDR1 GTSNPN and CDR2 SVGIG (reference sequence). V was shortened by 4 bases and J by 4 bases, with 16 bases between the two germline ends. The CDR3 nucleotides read TGTGCCTGGACCACGGGGGGGGATTTCTATGGCTACACCTTC. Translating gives CAWTTGGDFYGYTF.

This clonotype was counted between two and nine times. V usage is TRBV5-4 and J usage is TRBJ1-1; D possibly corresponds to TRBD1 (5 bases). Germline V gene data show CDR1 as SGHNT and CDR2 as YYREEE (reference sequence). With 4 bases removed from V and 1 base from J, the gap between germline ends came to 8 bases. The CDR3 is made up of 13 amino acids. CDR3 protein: CASSGARNTEAFF. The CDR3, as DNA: TGTGCCAGCAGCGGGGCCAGGAACACTGAAGCTTTCTTT.

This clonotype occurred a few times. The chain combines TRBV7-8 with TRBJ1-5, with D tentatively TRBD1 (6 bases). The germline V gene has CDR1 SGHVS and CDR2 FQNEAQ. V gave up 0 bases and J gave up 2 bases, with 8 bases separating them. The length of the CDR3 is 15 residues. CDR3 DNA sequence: TGTGCCAGCAGCTTAGCGGCAGGGGGCAATCAGCCCCAGCATTTT. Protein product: CASSLAAGGNQPQHF.

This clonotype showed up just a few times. The CDR3: CASSRLADPTDTQYF. CDR3 bases: TGTGCCAGCAGTAGACTAGCGGACCCCACAGATACGCAGTATTTT. The chain is built from TRBV7-6 and TRBJ2-3, with 9 bases lining up with TRBD2. V lost 6 bases and J lost 2; bases outside the gene matches: 6. The CDR3 is 15 residues long. CDR1 is SGHVS and CDR2 is FNYEAQ in the germline V gene.